This T cell receptor beta chain was sequenced for a study of vaccination and CD4 T cells after COVID-19. Overall study: As control conditions, cultures were given either a CEFX pool serving as positive control, an HIV-1 Nef pool, or no peptide at all. Study-level findings and limits: Spike mono-reactivity was evident in 304 of the 307 vaccine-specific clones derived from convalescent patients.

Noted treatment: approximately nine-day PBMC culture with coronavirus spike peptide pools or control peptides (ViraFEST assay). ViraFEST sequenced TCRs after peptide-pool expansion of antigen-specific T cells. For this clonotype: The antigen remains unidentified.

CD4+ T cells that had been cultured provided DNA sequenced with the Oncomine TCR Beta short-read assay. Using its own MiXCR run on the PCR reads, TCRdb lists one record per CDR3 protein. The sample has some 10,000 distinct CDR3 sequences; approximately 73% are singletons. The sample consisted of CD4+ T cells from blood, cultured in vitro. The receptor's source is a human donor who had recovered from COVID-19.

CDR3: CASSPPEGGETQYF. The DNA of the CDR3 is TGTGCCAGCAGCCCCCCGGAAGGCGGAGAGACCCAGTACTTC. This chain connects TRBV5-4 to TRBJ2-5; D remains ambiguous. CDR3 length equals 14 residues. Germline lookup yields CDR1 SGHNT and CDR2 YYREEE (reference sequence). Trimming removed 4 bases at V and 4 bases at J, with 14 bases between.